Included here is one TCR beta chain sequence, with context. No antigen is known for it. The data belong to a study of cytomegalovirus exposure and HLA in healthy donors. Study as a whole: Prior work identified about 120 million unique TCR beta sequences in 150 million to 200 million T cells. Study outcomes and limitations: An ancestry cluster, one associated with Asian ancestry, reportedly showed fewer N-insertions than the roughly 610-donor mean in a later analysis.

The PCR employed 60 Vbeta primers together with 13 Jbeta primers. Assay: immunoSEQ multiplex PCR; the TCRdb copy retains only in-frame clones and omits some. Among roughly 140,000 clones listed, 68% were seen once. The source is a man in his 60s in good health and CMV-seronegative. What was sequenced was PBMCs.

CDR3 nucleotide sequence: TGTGCCAGTAGTAACGGGGGGCGTCAGCCCCAGCATTTT. Translated: CASSNGGRQPQHF. The V gene is TRBV19, the J gene TRBJ1-5; TRBD1 might be the D (6 bases). The ends were cut back, 4 bases at V and 6 bases at J, with 10 bases in the middle. Germline lookup yields CDR1 LNHDA and CDR2 SQIVND (reference sequence). The CDR3 is 13 amino acids.